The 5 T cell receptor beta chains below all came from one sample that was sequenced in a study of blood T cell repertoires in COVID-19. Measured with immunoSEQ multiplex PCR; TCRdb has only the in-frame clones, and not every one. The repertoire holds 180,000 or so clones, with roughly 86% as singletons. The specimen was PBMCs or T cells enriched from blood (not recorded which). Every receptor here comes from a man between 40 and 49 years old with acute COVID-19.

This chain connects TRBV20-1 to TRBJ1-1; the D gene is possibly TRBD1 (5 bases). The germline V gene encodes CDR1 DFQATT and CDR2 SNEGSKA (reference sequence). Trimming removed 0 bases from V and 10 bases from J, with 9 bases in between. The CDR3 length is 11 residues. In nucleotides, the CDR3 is TGCAGTGCTAGAGATGGGGCGCGAGCTTTCTTT. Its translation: CSARDGARAFF.

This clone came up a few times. CDR3 in amino acids: CASSRQKNTEAFF. The CDR3 DNA reads TGTGCCAGCTCACGCCAGAAGAACACTGAAGCTTTCTTT. V usage is TRBV18 and J usage is TRBJ1-1; no firm D call. V dropped 4 bases and J dropped 1 base, with 7 bases sitting between them. The CDR3 is 13 amino acids. Germline V gene sequence: CDR1 KGHSH, CDR2 LQKENI.

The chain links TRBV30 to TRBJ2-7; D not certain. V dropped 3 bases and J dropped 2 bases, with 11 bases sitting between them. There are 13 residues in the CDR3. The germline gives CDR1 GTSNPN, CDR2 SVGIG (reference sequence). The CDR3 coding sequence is TGTGCCTGGAGGGCTAGGTTTACCTACGAGCAGTACTTC. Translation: CAWRARFTYEQYF.

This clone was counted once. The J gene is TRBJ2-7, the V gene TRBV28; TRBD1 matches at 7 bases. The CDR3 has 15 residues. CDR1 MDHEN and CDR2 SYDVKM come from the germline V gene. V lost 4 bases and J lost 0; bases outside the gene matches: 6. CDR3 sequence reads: CASSYGTASSYEQYF. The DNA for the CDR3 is TGTGCCAGCAGTTACGGGACAGCTAGCTCCTACGAGCAGTACTTC.

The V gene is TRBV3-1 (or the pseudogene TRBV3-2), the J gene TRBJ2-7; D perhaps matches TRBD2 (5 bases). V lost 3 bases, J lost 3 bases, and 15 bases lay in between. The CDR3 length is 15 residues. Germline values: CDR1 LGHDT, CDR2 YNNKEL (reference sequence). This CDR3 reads CASSQAPGVGYEQYF. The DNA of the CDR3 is TGTGCCAGCAGCCAGGCCCCCGGGGTTGGCTACGAGCAGTACTTC.